This T cell receptor (beta chain) was identified in a study of T-cell reconstitution after alpha-beta-depleted transplantation in children. Unmatched junction bases numbered 9, after V lost 4 bases and J lost 8 bases. Per the germline V gene, CDR1 is SGHRS and CDR2 is YFSETQ. CDR3 size: 15 residues. Unique molecular identifiers were used to barcode this TCRbeta library. One entry per CDR3 protein results from TCRdb running MiXCR on the PCR reads. The data hold 420,000 or so distinct CDR3 sequences, with roughly a tenth observed a single time. The J gene is TRBJ2-1, the V gene TRBV5-1; TRBD1 matches at 10 bases. This clonotype was sampled from a human donor who donated a stem cell graft to a child with acute myeloid leukemia. The sequencing used PBMCs from the stem cell graft donor, collected from the stem cell graft. The CDR3 region is CASSMGQGFRDEQFF. The CDR3 DNA follows: TGCGCCAGCAGCATGGGACAGGGGTTCAGGGATGAGCAGTTCTTC.